What follows are 10 T cell receptor beta chains derived from one specimen sequenced in a study of response to subunit inactivated influenza vaccine. TCRdb reanalysed the RT-PCR reads using MiXCR and keeps one entry per CDR3 protein. The sample contains 550,000 to 800,000 distinct CDR3 sequences, approximately 14% of which appear only once. The sample in question was PBMCs from blood, obtained about 13 days after vaccination. All receptors come from a man in his forties or fifties who received an inactivated influenza vaccine.

This clonotype was counted ten times or more. V gene TRBV4-2 combines with J gene TRBJ2-7, with TRBD2 identical over 9 bases. V lost 0 bases and J lost 0; bases outside the gene matches: 9. CDR1 LGHNA and CDR2 YNFKEQ come from the germline V gene. This CDR3 has 18 amino acids. For the CDR3, the DNA is TGTGCCAGCAGCCAAGATCTGTCTAGCGGGGCCCTCTCCTACGAGCAGTACTTC. It yields the protein CASSQDLSSGALSYEQYF.

This clonotype was seen more than once but under ten times. The chain employs TRBV7-9 and TRBJ2-7; TRBD2 matches at 10 bases. Germline trimming cut 5 bases from V and 2 bases from J; bases unmatched to any gene: 3. CDR1 is SEHNR, CDR2 FQNEAQ, per germline (reference sequence). The CDR3 extends over 14 amino acids. The CDR3 region is CASSNGLAAYEQYF. DNA for the CDR3: TGTGCCAGCAGCAACGGACTAGCGGCCTACGAGCAGTACTTC.

The rearrangement uses TRBV4-2 and TRBJ1-2, with TRBD1 matching 7 bases. The CDR3 is 16 amino acids. Per the germline V gene, CDR1 is LGHNA and CDR2 is YNFKEQ. Trimming took 0 bases from V and 4 from J; bases not matched to a gene: 8. DNA for the CDR3: TGTGCCAGCAGCCAAGATGGGACAGCCTGGGGCTATGGCTACACCTTC. It is translated as CASSQDGTAWGYGYTF.

This clonotype was seen only a few times. V and J are TRBV12-3 or TRBV12-4 and TRBJ1-1, with D perhaps matching TRBD1 (5 bases). The germline V and J ends were trimmed by 2 bases and 0 bases, with 16 bases remaining between them. The CDR3 contains 17 residues. DNA of the CDR3: TGTGCCAGCAGTTTAATCCCCTCAGGGTCCCTGAACACTGAAGCTTTCTTT. It encodes CASSLIPSGSLNTEAFF.

This clonotype has a single count. This chain joins TRBV15 and TRBJ2-7; weak D call: TRBD1 (6 bases). CDR3 size: 16 residues. V was shortened by 1 base and J by 3 bases, with 16 bases between the two germline ends. Germline lookup yields CDR1 LNHNV and CDR2 YYDKDF (reference sequence). The CDR3 region is CATSRGMRAQGYEQYF. The CDR3 region has the DNA TGTGCCACCAGCAGAGGAATGAGGGCACAGGGCTACGAGCAGTACTTC.

The sample holds a few counts of this clonotype. This chain uses TRBV4-3 with TRBJ2-2; no reliable D call. Trimming stripped 0 bases from V and 7 bases from J, with 9 bases between. Germline V gives CDR1 LGHNA, CDR2 YSLEER. The CDR3 runs to 14 residues. The CDR3 protein is CASSQDWGIGELFF. The CDR3 coding sequence is TGCGCCAGCAGCCAAGATTGGGGAATCGGGGAGCTGTTTTTT.

This clonotype has more than one count but fewer than ten. V usage is TRBV20-1 and J usage is TRBJ2-1; TRBD2 matches at 14 bases. Germline values: CDR1 DFQATT, CDR2 SNEGSKA (reference sequence). V dropped 1 base and J dropped 7; count of bases not matched to a gene: 3. The CDR3 runs 15 residues. DNA of the CDR3: TGCAGTGCTAGAGGGACTAGCGGGAGGAAAAATGAGCAGTTCTTC. Translated: CSARGTSGRKNEQFF.

The chain combines TRBV11-2 with TRBJ2-7; D is tentatively TRBD1 or TRBD2 (5 bases each). There are 16 residues in the CDR3. From germline, CDR1 is SGHAT and CDR2 FQNNGV. The V end lost 2 bases, the J end lost 2 bases, and 16 bases lay between the germline ends. CDR3 DNA sequence: TGTGCCAGCAGCTTACATGGGGCAGGGACCCCCTACGAGCAGTACTTC. This codes for CASSLHGAGTPYEQYF.

A few counts support this clonotype. The chain couples TRBV7-2 to TRBJ2-7; TRBD2 aligns across 11 bases. Unmatched junction bases numbered 8, after V lost 11 bases and J lost 5 bases. Germline values: CDR1 SGHTA, CDR2 FQGNSA. This CDR3 contains 13 residues. The CDR3 region is CASTIAGGDEQYF. As DNA, the CDR3 is TGTGCCTCGACCATAGCGGGAGGGGACGAGCAGTACTTC.

This clonotype has only a few counts. The chain couples TRBV20-1 to TRBJ2-7; 10 bases fit TRBD1. The CDR3 extends over 12 amino acids. The germline gives CDR1 DFQATT, CDR2 SNEGSKA (reference sequence). The DNA for the CDR3 is TGCAGGGTGGGACAGGGGACATTCGAGCAGTACTTC. Its translation is CRVGQGTFEQYF.